This TCR beta chain was profiled in a study of PD-1 blockade in classical Hodgkin lymphoma. Study-wide results and limits: Nothing has yet pinned down what causes the repertoire differences, possibly disease activity or prior therapy. A reduction in baseline TCR diversity was reportedly seen in newly diagnosed patients relative to healthy donors.

This CDR3 comprises 13 residues. Trimming took 3 bases from V and 6 from J, leaving 11 bases between them. Germline assignment: CDR1 SGHNT and CDR2 YENEEA. The time point denotes: newly diagnosed, previously untreated cHL patient sample. A remark on this clone: Its matching antigen is unknown.

The assay was immunoSEQ multiplex PCR, and TCRdb's table has in-frame clones only and misses some. The table includes about 47,000 clones, around 90% detected once. The sequence was collected from a human donor with classical Hodgkin lymphoma. The sequencing sample was made of peripheral blood mononuclear cells (PBMCs). The chain employs TRBV11-3 and TRBJ1-2; no clear D gene. The CDR3 reads CASSFGVMNGYTF. Written as DNA, the CDR3 is TGTGCCAGCAGCTTCGGGGTGATGAATGGCTACACCTTC.